This T cell receptor beta chain is from a study of PD-1 blockade in classical Hodgkin lymphoma. Findings and limits, study-wide: Repertoire differences have undefined causes, possibly disease activity or prior therapy. Individuals initiating nivolumab under 1 year after ASCT were excluded. Relapsed/refractory patients reportedly had the lowest baseline TCR diversity, below newly diagnosed patients, who were below healthy donors.

The patients all showed relapse after autologous stem cell transplantation, while their brentuximab vedotin exposure varied. With respect to this clone: Its cognate antigen is unknown.

Assay: immunoSEQ multiplex PCR; the TCRdb copy retains only in-frame clones and omits some. The table records 89,000 or so clones, over 90% of them present only once. Trimming took 4 bases from V and 7 from J, leaving 13 bases between them. CDR1 is WNHNN, CDR2 SYGVQD, per germline (reference sequence). CDR3 length: 14 residues. The sequencing used peripheral blood mononuclear cells (PBMCs), collected before the second cycle of nivolumab. J is TRBJ2-2 and V is TRBV10-1; the D is unclear. The receptor was isolated from a human donor with classical Hodgkin lymphoma. In nucleotides, the CDR3 is TGCGCCAGCAGTGGCTTAGCCCTTGGCGGGGAGCTGTTTTTT. Its translation is CASSGLALGGELFF.